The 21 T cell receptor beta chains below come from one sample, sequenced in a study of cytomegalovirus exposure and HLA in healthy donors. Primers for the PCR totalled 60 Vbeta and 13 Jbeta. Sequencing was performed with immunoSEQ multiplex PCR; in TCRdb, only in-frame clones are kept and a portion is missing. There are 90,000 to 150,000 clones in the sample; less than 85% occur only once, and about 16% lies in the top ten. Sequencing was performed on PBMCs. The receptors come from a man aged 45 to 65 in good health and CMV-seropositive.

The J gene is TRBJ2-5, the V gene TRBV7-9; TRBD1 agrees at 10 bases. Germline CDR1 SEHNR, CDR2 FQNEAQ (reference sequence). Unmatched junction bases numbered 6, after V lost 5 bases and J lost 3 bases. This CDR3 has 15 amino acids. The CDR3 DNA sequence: TGTGCCAGCAGCCCGTCGGGACAGGGGAAAGAGACCCAGTACTTC. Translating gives CASSPSGQGKETQYF.

CDR3 coding DNA: TGCGCCAGCAGCGCCGACCCGGGGGGCACTGAAGCTTTCTTT. Protein sequence: CASSADPGGTEAFF. The gene calls are TRBV4-3 and TRBJ1-1; a possible D gene is TRBD1 (5 bases). CDR3 length: 14 residues. V was pared by 5 bases and J by 4 bases, with 14 bases between. CDR1 LGHNA and CDR2 YSLEER come from the germline V gene.

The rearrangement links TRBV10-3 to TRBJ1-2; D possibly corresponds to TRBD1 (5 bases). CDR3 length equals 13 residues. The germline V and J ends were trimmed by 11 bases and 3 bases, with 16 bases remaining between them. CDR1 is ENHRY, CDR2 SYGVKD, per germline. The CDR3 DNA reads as TGTGCCGTCCAGACAGAGCTTGACTATGGCTACACCTTC. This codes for CAVQTELDYGYTF.

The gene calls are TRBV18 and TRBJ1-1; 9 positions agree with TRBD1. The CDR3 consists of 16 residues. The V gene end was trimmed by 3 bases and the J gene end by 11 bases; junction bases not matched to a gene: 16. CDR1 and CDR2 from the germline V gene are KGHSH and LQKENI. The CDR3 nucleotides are TGTGCCAGCTCACCGGACAGGGGAGGTCTGAACCCCCGCGCTTTCTTT. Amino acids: CASSPDRGGLNPRAFF. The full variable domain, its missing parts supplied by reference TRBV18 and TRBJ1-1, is NAGVMQNPRHLVRRRGQEARLRCSPMKGHSHVYWYRQLPEEGLKFMVYLQKENIIDESGMPKERFSAEFPKEGPSILRIQQVVRGDSAAYFCASSPDRGGLNPRAFFGQGTRLTVV.

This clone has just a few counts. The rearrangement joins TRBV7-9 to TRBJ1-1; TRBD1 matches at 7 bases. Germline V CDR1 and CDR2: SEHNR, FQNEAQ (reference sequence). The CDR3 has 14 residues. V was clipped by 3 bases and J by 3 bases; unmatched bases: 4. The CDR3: CASSFLDRDTEAFF. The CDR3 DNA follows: TGTGCCAGCAGCTTCCTCGACAGGGACACTGAAGCTTTCTTT.

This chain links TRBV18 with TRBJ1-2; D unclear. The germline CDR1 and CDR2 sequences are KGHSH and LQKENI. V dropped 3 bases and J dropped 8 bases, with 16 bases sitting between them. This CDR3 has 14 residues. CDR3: CASSPSTQSRGYTF. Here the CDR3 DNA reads TGTGCCAGCTCACCCTCAACTCAGAGCAGGGGCTACACCTTC.

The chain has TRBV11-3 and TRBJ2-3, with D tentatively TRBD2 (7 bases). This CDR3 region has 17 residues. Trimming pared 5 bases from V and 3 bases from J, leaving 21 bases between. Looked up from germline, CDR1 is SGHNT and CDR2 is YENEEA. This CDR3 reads CASSLGGYGGMTDTQYF. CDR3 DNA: TGTGCCAGCAGCCTAGGGGGGTACGGGGGGATGACAGATACGCAGTATTTT. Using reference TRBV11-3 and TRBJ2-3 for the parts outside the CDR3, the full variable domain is EAGVVQSPRYKIIEKKQPVAFWCNPISGHNTLYWYLQNLGQGPELLIRYENEEAVDDSQLPKDRFSAERLKGVDSTLKIQPAELGDSAVYLCASSLGGYGGMTDTQYFGPGTRLTVL.

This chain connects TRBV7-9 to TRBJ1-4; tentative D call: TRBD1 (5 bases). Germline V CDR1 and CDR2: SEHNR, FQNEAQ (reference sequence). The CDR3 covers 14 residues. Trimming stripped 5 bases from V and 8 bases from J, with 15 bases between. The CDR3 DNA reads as TGTGCCAGCAGCGGAAAGTTAGGGGCCGAAAAACTGTTTTTT. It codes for CASSGKLGAEKLFF.

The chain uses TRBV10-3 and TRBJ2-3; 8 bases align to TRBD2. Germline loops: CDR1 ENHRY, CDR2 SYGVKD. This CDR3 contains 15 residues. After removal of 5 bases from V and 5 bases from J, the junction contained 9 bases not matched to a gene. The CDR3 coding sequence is TGTGCCATCAGTAAGAGGGGGACTAGTGAAGATACGCAGTATTTT. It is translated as CAISKRGTSEDTQYF.

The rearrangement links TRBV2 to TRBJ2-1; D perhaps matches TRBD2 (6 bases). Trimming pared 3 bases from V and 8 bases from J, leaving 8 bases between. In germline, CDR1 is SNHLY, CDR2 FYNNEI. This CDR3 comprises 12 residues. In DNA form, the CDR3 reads TGTGCCAGCAGTGAGTCGGGGGATGAGCAGTTCTTC. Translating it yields CASSESGDEQFF. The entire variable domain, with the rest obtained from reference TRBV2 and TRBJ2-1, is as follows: EPEVTQTPSHQVTQMGQEVILRCVPISNHLYFYWYRQILGQKVEFLVSFYNNEISEKSEIFDDQFSVERPDGSNFTLKIRSTKLEDSAMYFCASSESGDEQFFGPGTRLTVL.

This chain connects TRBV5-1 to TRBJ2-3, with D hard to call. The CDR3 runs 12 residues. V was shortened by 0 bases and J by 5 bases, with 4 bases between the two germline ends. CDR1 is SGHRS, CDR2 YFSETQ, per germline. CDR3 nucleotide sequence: TGCGCCAGCAGCTTGGGGCTAGATACGCAGTATTTT. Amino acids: CASSLGLDTQYF.

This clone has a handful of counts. This CDR3 reads CASSLERLAGPQFF. The CDR3 DNA follows: TGTGCCAGCAGCTTGGAAAGACTAGCGGGACCTCAGTTCTTC. The genes are TRBV5-4 and TRBJ2-1; 11 bases are a match to TRBD2. The CDR3 is 14 amino acids. The junction had 6 bases not matched to a gene; V was cut back by 0 bases and J by 13 bases. Germline V CDR1 and CDR2: SGHNT, YYREEE (reference sequence).

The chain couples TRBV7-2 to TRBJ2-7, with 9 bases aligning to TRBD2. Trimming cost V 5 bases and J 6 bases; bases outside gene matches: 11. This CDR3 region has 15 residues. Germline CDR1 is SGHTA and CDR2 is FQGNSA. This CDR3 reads CASSPPGLASSEQYF. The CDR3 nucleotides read TGTGCCAGCAGCCCCCCGGGACTAGCTTCGTCCGAGCAGTACTTC.

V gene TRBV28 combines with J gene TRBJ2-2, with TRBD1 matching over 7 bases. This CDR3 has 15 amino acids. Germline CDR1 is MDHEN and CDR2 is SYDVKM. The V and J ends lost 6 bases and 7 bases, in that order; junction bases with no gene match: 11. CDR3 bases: TGTGCCAGCAGAGGGGAGACAGGGTATAACGGGGAGCTGTTTTTT. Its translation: CASRGETGYNGELFF.

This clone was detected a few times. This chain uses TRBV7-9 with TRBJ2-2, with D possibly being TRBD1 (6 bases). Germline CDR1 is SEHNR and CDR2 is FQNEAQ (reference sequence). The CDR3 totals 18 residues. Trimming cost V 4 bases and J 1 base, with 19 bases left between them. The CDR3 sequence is CASSSLWGLHGNTGELFF. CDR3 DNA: TGTGCCAGCAGCTCTCTATGGGGGCTACATGGGAACACCGGGGAGCTGTTTTTT.

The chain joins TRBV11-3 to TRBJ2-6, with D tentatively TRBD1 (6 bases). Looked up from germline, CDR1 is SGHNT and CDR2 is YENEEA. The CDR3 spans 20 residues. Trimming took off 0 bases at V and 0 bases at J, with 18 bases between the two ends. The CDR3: CASSLEIPGHLSSGANVLTF. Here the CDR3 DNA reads TGTGCCAGCAGCTTAGAAATACCGGGACACCTCAGCTCTGGGGCCAACGTCCTGACTTTC.

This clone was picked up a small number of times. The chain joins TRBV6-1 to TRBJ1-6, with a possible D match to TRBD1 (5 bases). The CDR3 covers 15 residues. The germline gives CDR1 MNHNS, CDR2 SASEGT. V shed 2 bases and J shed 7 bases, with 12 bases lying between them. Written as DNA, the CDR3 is TGTGCCAGCAGTGAACTCTGGACAACGAATTCACCCCTCCACTTT. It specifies CASSELWTTNSPLHF.

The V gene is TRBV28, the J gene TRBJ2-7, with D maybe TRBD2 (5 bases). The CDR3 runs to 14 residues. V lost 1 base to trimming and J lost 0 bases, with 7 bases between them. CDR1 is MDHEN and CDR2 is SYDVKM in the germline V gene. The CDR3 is CASSLSAGSYEQYF. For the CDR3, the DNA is TGTGCCAGCAGTTTATCTGCGGGCTCCTACGAGCAGTACTTC. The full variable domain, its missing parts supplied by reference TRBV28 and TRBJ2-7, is DVKVTQSSRYLVKRTGEKVFLECVQDMDHENMFWYRQDPGLGLRLIYFSYDVKMKEKGDIPEGYSVSREKKERFSLILESASTNQTSMYLCASSLSAGSYEQYFGPGTRLTVT.

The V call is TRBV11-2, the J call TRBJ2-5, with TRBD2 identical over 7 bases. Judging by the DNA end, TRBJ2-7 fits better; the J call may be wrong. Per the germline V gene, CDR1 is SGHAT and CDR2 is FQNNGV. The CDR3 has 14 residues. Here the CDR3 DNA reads TGTGCCAGCAGCGACGTAGGCGGGGGCTACGAGCAGTACTTC. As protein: CASSDVGGGYEQYF.

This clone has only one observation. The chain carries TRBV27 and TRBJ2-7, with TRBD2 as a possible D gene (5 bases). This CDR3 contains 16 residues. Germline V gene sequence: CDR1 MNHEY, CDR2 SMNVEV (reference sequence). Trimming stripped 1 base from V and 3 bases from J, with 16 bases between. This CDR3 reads CASSLFGGSGSYEQYF. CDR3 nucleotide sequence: TGTGCCAGCAGTTTATTCGGCGGATCGGGGAGCTACGAGCAGTACTTC.

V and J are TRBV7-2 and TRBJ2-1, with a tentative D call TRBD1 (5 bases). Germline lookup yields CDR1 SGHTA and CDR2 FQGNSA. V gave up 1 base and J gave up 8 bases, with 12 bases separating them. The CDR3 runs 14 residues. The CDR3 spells CASSLVRQIDEQFF. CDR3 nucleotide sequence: TGTGCCAGCAGCTTAGTAAGACAGATCGATGAGCAGTTCTTC.